The entry below describes one T cell receptor beta chain. Its cognate antigen is unknown. These data originate in a study of CD8 T cell repertoires and HIV-1 epitope variants. Study-wide background: Each of Twenty-five Gag and Nef epitope peptides stimulated a separate culture. Controls were a CMV, EBV and flu pool, Ebola AY9, and no peptide.

On the immunoSEQ platform, TCR beta CDR3s were sequenced at survey depth. Assay used: immunoSEQ multiplex PCR; TCRdb lists only in-frame clones, some missing. The sample includes around 5,000 clones, around three fifths seen only once; the top ten take roughly 45%. Germline V gene lookup returns CDR1 SEHNR and CDR2 FQNEAQ (reference sequence). Trimming stripped 1 base from V and 3 bases from J, with 10 bases between. The CDR3 covers 15 residues. The sequenced material came from cultured CD8+ T cells derived from PBMCs. V is TRBV7-9 and J is TRBJ1-5; D unresolved. The TCR comes from a male donor with HIV. Here the CDR3 reads CASSLGGRINQPQHF. The CDR3 DNA sequence: TGTGCCAGCAGCTTAGGAGGGAGAATCAATCAGCCCCAGCATTTT.